The rows below give T cell receptor beta chains drawn from one sample of a study of T cells after posttransplantation cyclophosphamide. Repertoires were generated with immunoSEQ multiplex PCR, while TCRdb's copy carries only in-frame clones and drops some. The repertoire shows tens of thousands of clones, none seen only once; the top ten take about 7%. The sequenced sample consisted of PBMCs. These receptors were collected from a woman aged 50 to 60 in good health and a related stem cell transplant donor. Both conserved end residues are part of each CDR3. Each record gives: clone size, J gene, D gene, V gene, CDR3 protein, CDR3 DNA. The D gene is left open where the match is weak. The size of a clone is reported for some rows only, either as once, few or many, or as a class for expanded clones.

>many|TRBJ1-5|-|TRBV27
CASSFGPANQPQHF
TGTGCCAGCAGTTTTGGGCCGGCGAATCAGCCCCAGCATTTT
>-|TRBJ2-2|-|TRBV5-1
CASKFSGELFF
TGCGCCAGTAAATTCTCCGGGGAGCTGTTTTTT
>many|TRBJ1-4|TRBD1|TRBV7-9
CASSRNQGAQEKLFF
TGTGCCAGCAGTCGAAACCAGGGGGCGCAGGAAAAACTGTTTTTT
>many|TRBJ1-2|TRBD1|TRBV6-6
CASSYSQGDGYTF
TGTGCCAGCAGTTACTCACAGGGGGATGGCTACACCTTC
>many|TRBJ2-1|-|TRBV19
CASSIDLEGGDDEQFF
TGTGCCAGTAGTATAGATCTTGAGGGCGGGGACGATGAGCAGTTCTTC
>-|TRBJ2-7|TRBD1|TRBV9
CASSALTGGDYEQYF
TGTGCCAGCAGCGCCCTGACAGGGGGGGACTACGAGCAGTACTTC
>few|TRBJ1-5|-|TRBV30
CAWSGQLNQPQHF
TGTGCCTGGAGCGGACAGTTAAATCAGCCCCAGCATTTT
>many|TRBJ1-1|-|TRBV4-3
CASSQDFSGPTGKNTEAFF
TGCGCCAGCAGCCAAGACTTTAGTGGTCCAACAGGCAAGAACACTGAAGCTTTCTTT
>-|TRBJ1-5|-|TRBV12-3/TRBV12-4
CASSWGGRERNQPQHF
TGTGCCAGCAGTTGGGGGGGGAGGGAGCGCAATCAGCCCCAGCATTTT
>many|TRBJ2-2|-|TRBV5-1
CASSLGGMGTGELFF
TGCGCCAGCAGCTTGGGCGGGATGGGGACCGGGGAGCTGTTTTTT
>many|TRBJ2-7|-|TRBV9
CASSTHASDSYEQYF
TGTGCCAGCAGCACCCACGCGAGTGATTCCTACGAGCAGTACTTC
>many|TRBJ2-2|-|TRBV19
CASGGYTGELFF
TGTGCCAGTGGAGGGTACACCGGGGAGCTGTTTTTT
>many|TRBJ1-2|TRBD1|TRBV28
CASRSWSGGYGYTF
TGTGCCAGCAGGTCGTGGTCAGGGGGCTATGGCTACACCTTC
>few|TRBJ2-5|TRBD2|TRBV6-2/TRBV6-3
CASRLTGTSKETQYF
TGTGCCAGCAGGCTAACCGGGACTAGCAAAGAGACCCAGTACTTC
>-|TRBJ1-1|TRBD1|TRBV30
CAWSVLTGRGTGRIGEAFF
TGTGCCTGGAGTGTACTGACCGGAAGGGGGACAGGGAGAATCGGCGAAGCTTTCTTT
>-|TRBJ2-3|-|TRBV28
CASSGGSGRNRHTDTQYF
TGTGCCAGCAGTGGGGGGTCAGGAAGGAATAGGCACACAGATACGCAGTATTTT
>many|TRBJ1-1|-|TRBV6-5
CASSYGDFGTEAFF
TGTGCCAGCAGTTACGGGGACTTCGGCACTGAAGCTTTCTTT
>many|TRBJ2-2|-|TRBV19
CASTGRGPGELFF
TGTGCCAGTACCGGGCGGGGGCCCGGGGAGCTGTTTTTT
>few|TRBJ2-5|TRBD1|TRBV9
CASSAPTGGQETQYF
TGTGCCAGCAGCGCCCCTACAGGGGGCCAAGAGACCCAGTACTTC
>many|TRBJ2-2|TRBD1|TRBV14
CASSQWGTVNTGELFF
TGTGCCAGCAGCCAATGGGGGACAGTTAACACCGGGGAGCTGTTTTTT
>many|TRBJ1-1|-|TRBV12-5
CASGYPPGEAFF
TGTGCTAGTGGCTACCCCCCCGGGGAAGCTTTCTTT
>many|TRBJ1-2|-|TRBV4-2
CASSQDAGSYGYTF
TGTGCCAGCAGCCAAGATGCAGGTTCCTATGGCTACACCTTC
>many|TRBJ1-5|-|TRBV12-3/TRBV12-4
CASSLQGNSNQPQHF
TGTGCCAGCAGCCTCCAGGGAAATAGCAATCAGCCCCAGCATTTT
>many|TRBJ2-3|-|TRBV9
CASSHNRDTPSEDTQYF
TGTGCCAGCAGCCACAACCGGGACACCCCCAGTGAGGATACGCAGTATTTT
>many|TRBJ2-1|-|TRBV27
CASSSGLTANEQFF
TGTGCCAGCAGCTCGGGACTTACCGCCAATGAGCAGTTCTTC
>many|TRBJ2-2|TRBD2|TRBV11-3
CASSLGTSGTGELFF
TGTGCCAGCAGCTTAGGGACTAGCGGGACCGGGGAGCTGTTTTTT
>many|TRBJ1-4|-|TRBV4-3
CASSQAQGTTREKLFF
TGCGCCAGCAGCCAAGCACAGGGTACGACTCGGGAAAAACTGTTTTTT
>few|TRBJ2-2|-|TRBV6-2/TRBV6-3
CASSRSGWDTGELFF
TGTGCCAGCAGTCGATCAGGGTGGGACACCGGGGAGCTGTTTTTT
>many|TRBJ1-4|-|TRBV6-5
CASQGGEKLFF
TGTGCCAGTCAGGGAGGCGAAAAACTGTTTTTT
>many|TRBJ1-1|-|TRBV11-3
CASSLDPETANTEAFF
TGTGCCAGCAGCTTAGATCCTGAGACAGCGAACACTGAAGCTTTCTTT
>many|TRBJ1-1|-|TRBV14
CASSQVGRSPTEAFF
TGTGCCAGCAGCCAAGTTGGTCGGTCCCCCACTGAAGCTTTCTTT
>many|TRBJ1-1|-|TRBV19
CASSYREVSRAEAFF
TGTGCCAGTAGTTACAGGGAAGTATCTAGAGCTGAAGCTTTCTTT
>many|TRBJ2-1|TRBD2|TRBV27
CASRPYSGSPYNEQFF
TGTGCCAGCAGGCCCTATAGCGGGAGCCCCTACAATGAGCAGTTCTTC
>many|TRBJ1-1|-|TRBV2
CASREQGLGGKAFF
TGTGCCAGCAGGGAACAGGGTTTGGGGGGGAAAGCTTTCTTT
>few|TRBJ1-5|TRBD1|TRBV4-1
CASSQGHLWQGEKPQHF
TGCGCCAGCAGCCAAGGTCACCTGTGGCAGGGGGAGAAGCCCCAGCATTTT
>many|TRBJ1-2|-|TRBV2
CASRVQDLYGYTF
TGTGCCAGCAGGGTTCAGGATCTCTATGGCTACACCTTC
>many|TRBJ1-1|-|TRBV7-9
CASSSPGGRAAVNTEAFF
TGTGCCAGCAGCTCCCCTGGGGGCAGGGCGGCGGTGAACACTGAAGCTTTCTTT
>many|TRBJ1-3|-|TRBV19
CASSGQRGSSGNTIYF
TGTGCCAGTAGCGGACAGCGAGGAAGCTCTGGAAACACCATATATTTT
>many|TRBJ2-7|TRBD2|TRBV13
CASSGGLAGDLPGEQYF
TGTGCCAGCAGCGGAGGACTAGCGGGAGATCTCCCGGGCGAGCAGTACTTC
>many|TRBJ1-1|-|TRBV19
CATLLEGRGMNTEAFF
TGTGCCACCCTCCTTGAAGGCCGAGGCATGAACACTGAAGCTTTCTTT
>many|TRBJ2-2|TRBD1|TRBV24-1
CATSPGQGRTGELFF
TGTGCCACCAGTCCGGGACAGGGGAGGACCGGGGAGCTGTTTTTT
>few|TRBJ2-7|-|TRBV9
CASSSNRGGTKQYF
TGTGCCAGCAGCTCCAACAGGGGGGGGACGAAGCAGTACTTC